This T cell receptor beta chain was observed in a study of prognosis after radiotherapy for stage I lung cancer. Study-wide background: With stereotactic body radiotherapy, no patient received any concurrent therapy.

Peripheral blood, around 6 milliliters per draw, was collected at each of two time points. Multiplex PCR, run in two rounds, amplified TCR beta CDR3 from genomic DNA. Amplification during the initial PCR round employed primers specific to each TRBV and TRBJ gene. One entry per CDR3 protein results from TCRdb running MiXCR on the multiplex PCR reads. The sample carries about 31,000 distinct CDR3 sequences, 25% to 35% recorded once. This clonotype has at least ten counts. This receptor was identified in a donor over 45 with non-small cell lung cancer. Material: PBMCs, obtained before or after stereotactic body radiation therapy (not recorded which).

The CDR3: CASSLLQSTDTQYF. The CDR3 DNA reads TGCGCCAGCAGCTTGCTCCAGTCTACAGATACGCAGTATTTT. The rearrangement joins TRBV5-1 to TRBJ2-3; D remains unclear. Trimming pared 1 base from V and 3 bases from J, leaving 9 bases between. The CDR3 has 14 residues. Germline assignment: CDR1 SGHRS and CDR2 YFSETQ.